These 12 T cell receptor beta chains share one sample of origin, sequenced in a study of T cells in Graves' hyperthyroidism and ophthalmopathy. TCR beta CDR3 regions were amplified from RNA. Primed by the HTBI set, a first-round RT-PCR was run on the TCR CDR3. Each CDR3 protein gets one entry after TCRdb re-called the multiplex PCR reads with MiXCR. This table holds approximately 400,000 distinct CDR3 sequences, over 12% found once. The sample consisted of blood. These receptor sequences come from a man aged 45-65 years with Graves' ophthalmopathy.

This clonotype has at least ten counts. The CDR3 is CASSSGTGNYEQYF. The DNA of the CDR3 is TGTGCCAGCAGCTCCGGGACAGGGAACTACGAGCAGTACTTC. The V gene is TRBV5-6, the J gene TRBJ2-7, with 9 bases aligning to TRBD1. Germline CDR1 and CDR2: SGHDT and YYEEEE. Unmatched junction bases numbered 4, after V lost 3 bases and J lost 3 bases. This CDR3 spans 14 amino acids.

The chain is built from TRBV5-1 and TRBJ2-5; 7 nucleotides match TRBD2. The trim removed 4 bases at V and 5 bases at J, leaving 8 bases unmatched. Germline V gives CDR1 SGHRS, CDR2 YFSETQ. The CDR3 totals 14 residues. CDR3 amino acids: CASSASGDGETQYF. The CDR3 DNA follows: TGCGCCAGCAGCGCGAGCGGGGACGGGGAGACCCAGTACTTC. The variable domain in full, with the rest retrieved from reference TRBV5-1 and TRBJ2-5, is KAGVTQTPRYLIKTRGQQVTLSCSPISGHRSVSWYQQTPGQGLQFLFEYFSETQRNKGNFPGRFSGRQFSNSRSEMNVSTLELGDSALYLCASSASGDGETQYFGPGTRLLVL.

V is TRBV7-2 and J is TRBJ1-1, with 10 nucleotides matching TRBD1. CDR3 length: 16 residues. V was clipped by 5 bases and J by 3 bases; unmatched bases: 9. The germline CDR1 and CDR2 sequences are SGHTA and FQGNSA. Here the CDR3 DNA reads TGTGCCAGCAGCCCGCGGACAGGGGGAGAAGACACTGAAGCTTTCTTT. This encodes CASSPRTGGEDTEAFF.

The table lists this clonotype with a few counts. A single base separates this from a much larger clone, so it may be a read error. V and J are TRBV20-1 and TRBJ2-1; 11 nucleotides agree with TRBD2. CDR3 length: 15 amino acids. Germline V gene data show CDR1 as DFQATT and CDR2 as SNEGSKA (reference sequence). Here the CDR3 DNA reads TGCAGTGCTCGAAGGACTAGCGGGCGTTACAATGAGCAGCTCTTC. The encoded protein is CSARRTSGRYNEQLF.

The chain employs TRBV4-1 and TRBJ1-1; perhaps TRBD1 as D (5 bases). Germline CDR1 MGHRA, CDR2 YSYEKL. The V end lost 0 bases, the J end lost 7 bases, and 6 bases lay between the germline ends. There are 12 residues in the CDR3. CDR3 coding DNA: TGCGCCAGCAGCCAAGAAAGGGGTGAAGCTTTCTTT. This codes for CASSQERGEAFF.

This clonotype was counted at least ten times. Here the CDR3 reads CASSQEAKRQYF. CDR3 DNA sequence: TGTGCCAGCAGCCAAGAGGCCAAGAGGCAGTACTTC. The chain uses TRBV3-1 and TRBJ2-7; the D is unclear. This CDR3 region has 12 residues. With 0 bases removed from V and 9 bases from J, the gap between germline ends came to 9 bases. Germline V gene lookup returns CDR1 LGHDT and CDR2 YNNKEL (reference sequence).

In this sample, this clonotype turned up many times. This chain links TRBV2 with TRBJ2-4, with 9 bases fitting TRBD1. V trimming: 5 bases; J trimming: 0 bases; junction bases outside the gene matches: 5. Germline values: CDR1 SNHLY, CDR2 FYNNEI. This CDR3 region has 16 residues. The chain's CDR3 is CASSIEQGAAKNIQYF. CDR3 DNA: TGTGCCAGCAGTATAGAACAGGGGGCAGCCAAAAACATTCAGTACTTC.

The CDR3 DNA reads TGTGCCAGCAGCGGTCATGGGACAGGACTATTCTATGGCTACACCTTC. It is translated as CASSGHGTGLFYGYTF. The V gene is TRBV6-1, the J gene TRBJ1-2; 8 nucleotides align to TRBD1. The germline V gene has CDR1 MNHNS and CDR2 SASEGT. The CDR3 consists of 16 residues. Trimming removed 6 bases from V and 4 bases from J; junction bases left unmatched: 13.

This clonotype came up a few times. This rearrangement joins TRBV9 to TRBJ2-1; 9 bases align to TRBD1. Germline V CDR1 and CDR2: SGDLS, YYNGEE. The CDR3 loop spans 14 amino acids. V shed 5 bases and J 8 bases; nucleotides not matched to a gene: 8. This chain's CDR3 is CASRSGTGRDEQFF. As DNA, the CDR3 is TGTGCCAGCAGATCCGGGACAGGGAGGGATGAGCAGTTCTTC.

This clonotype was seen at least ten times. The chain combines TRBV2 with TRBJ1-5; D possibly corresponds to TRBD1 (6 bases). Deletions cut 6 bases from V and 5 bases from J, with 11 bases between. There are 13 residues in the CDR3. CDR1 and CDR2 (germline): SNHLY, FYNNEI. CDR3 sequence (DNA): TGTGCCAGCAGGGAGACAGGAGATCAGCCCCAGCATTTT. The encoded protein is CASRETGDQPQHF.

This clonotype was recorded at least ten times. The chain couples TRBV5-1 to TRBJ2-7; TRBD2 matches 10 bases. CDR1 SGHRS and CDR2 YFSETQ come from the germline V gene. The J segment lost 5 bases and the V segment lost 4 bases, leaving 12 bases of the junction unmatched. The CDR3 is 16 amino acids. The CDR3 sequence is CASSLTLAGAADEQYF. CDR3 nucleotides: TGCGCCAGCAGCCTAACCCTAGCGGGAGCAGCCGACGAGCAGTACTTC.

The chain links TRBV7-2 to TRBJ2-3, with TRBD2 identical over 11 bases. The length of the CDR3 is 16 residues. The ends lost 2 bases at V and 3 bases at J; junction bases unmatched: 4. CDR1 is SGHTA and CDR2 is FQGNSA in the germline V gene. CDR3 sequence reads: CASSLTLAGGTDTQYF. The CDR3 DNA reads as TGTGCCAGCAGCTTAACCCTAGCGGGAGGAACAGATACGCAGTATTTT.